This T cell receptor (beta chain) originates from a study of blood T cell repertoires in COVID-19. Study information: Sites in the United States, Italy and Spain provided acute and convalescent COVID-19 samples. T cells, B-cell-depleted T cells, or PBMCs supplied cDNA or gDNA.

Source study methods: Reference gene primer amplification in the assay estimated nucleated cell counts. The assay was immunoSEQ multiplex PCR, and TCRdb's table has in-frame clones only and misses some. V, J and clone size derive from that table, while D and trimming were established from the DNA sequence. Here the sample spans 140,000 or so clones, about 80% being singletons. Those enrolled, adults aged 18 to 89 years, came from some 23 US areas. This CDR3 region has 16 residues. Sequenced sample: PBMCs or T cells enriched from blood (not recorded which). The TCR comes from a man in his fifties who had recovered from COVID-19. The chain recombines TRBV21-1 with TRBJ2-3; whether TRBD1, the table's D call, matches the DNA was not checked. TRBV21-1 is deemed a pseudogene. The CDR3 reads CASSKARRQAMDTQYF. DNA of the CDR3: TGTGCCAGCAGCAAAGCGCGTCGACAGGCCATGGATACGCAGTATTTT.